A single T cell receptor (beta chain) is shown here with its context. Germline V CDR1 and CDR2: LGHNA, YSLEER. This CDR3 is built from 14 residues. Trimming removed 5 bases from V and 7 bases from J, with 14 bases in between. Treatment specified: oral pan-JAK inhibitor, 5-10 mg twice daily. Punch biopsies of lesional scalp, plus peripheral blood, were taken from alopecia areata patients. The sample originates from a study of CD8+ T cells in alopecia areata. Study details: Each of the treated patients was given oral tofacitinib, 5 to 10 mg twice daily, for moderate-to-severe alopecia areata.

cDNA serving as the sequencing template came from extracted, reverse transcribed RNA. Measured with immunoSEQ multiplex PCR; TCRdb has only the in-frame clones, and not every one. This table has around 180,000 clones, around 64% appearing once. V gene TRBV4-3 combines with J gene TRBJ2-2; D possibly corresponds to TRBD2 (6 bases). The input for sequencing was CD4+ T cells sorted from blood, taken between weeks 47 and 50, from a patient treated with tofacitinib. This clonotype was sampled from a human donor with alopecia areata. This CDR3 is CASSLGLHGGELFF. The CDR3 nucleotides are TGCGCCAGCAGCTTGGGACTGCACGGCGGGGAGCTGTTTTTT.